Below, 23 T cell receptor beta chains from the same sample are listed, as sequenced in a study of post-analysis software for immune sequencing data. These receptors' targets are unknown. Each TCR beta cDNA library carried unique molecular identifiers. TCRdb used MiXCR to reprocess the PCR reads, holding one entry per CDR3 protein. The sample has some 260,000 distinct CDR3 sequences, 35% to 40% seen once. Points from the study as a whole: Patients used about five TRBV segments, including TRBV5-6, TRBV5-1 and TRBV20-1, more often than controls.

Sequenced input: blood. These receptors all stem from a girl aged 10 to 17 with multiple sclerosis.

The sample holds many counts of this clonotype. This rearrangement joins TRBV6-1 to TRBJ2-7, with D perhaps given as TRBD1 or TRBD2 (6 bases each). The CDR3 runs to 12 residues. Germline-derived CDR1 and CDR2 are MNHNS and SASEGT. Trimming removed 4 bases from V and 5 bases from J, with 9 bases in between. This chain's CDR3 is CASSVGGHEQYF. The CDR3 nucleotides read TGTGCCAGCAGTGTGGGGGGCCACGAGCAGTACTTC.

The chain is built from TRBV6-5 and TRBJ2-4; 15 bases align to TRBD2. J was trimmed by 0 bases and V by 4 bases; bases with no gene match: 10. Germline assignment: CDR1 MNHEY and CDR2 SVGAGI. The CDR3 is 20 amino acids. The CDR3 nucleotides read TGTGCCAGCAGTTCCCCAGGACTAGCGGGGGGGATTCTAGCCAAAAACATTCAGTACTTC. Its protein product is CASSSPGLAGGILAKNIQYF.

The chain couples TRBV25-1 to TRBJ2-1; 8 positions match TRBD1. CDR3 length equals 14 residues. Germline trimming cut 6 bases from V and 7 bases from J; bases unmatched to any gene: 8. The germline V gene encodes CDR1 MGHDK and CDR2 SYGVNS. The CDR3 region is CASSLQQGVNEQFF. The CDR3 nucleotides are TGTGCCAGCAGCTTACAACAGGGGGTGAATGAGCAGTTCTTC.

This clonotype was counted many times. The J gene is TRBJ2-3, the V gene TRBV11-1; 7 nucleotides line up with TRBD2. V lost 6 bases, J lost 0 bases, and 21 bases stayed unmatched. The germline gives CDR1 SGHAT, CDR2 FQDESV (reference sequence). The CDR3 is 20 residues long. The CDR3 sequence is CASSMGSASGGGISTDTQYF. In DNA, the CDR3 is TGTGCCAGCAGTATGGGGTCGGCTAGCGGAGGCGGAATTAGCACAGATACGCAGTATTTT.

The table lists this clonotype with many counts. This chain joins TRBV29-1 and TRBJ2-1; 12 nucleotides line up with TRBD2. With V trimmed by 6 bases and J by 15 bases, 6 bases remained unmatched. Germline CDR1 SQVTM, CDR2 ANQGSEA. The CDR3 totals 11 residues. The CDR3 spells CSVTSGGLAFF. The CDR3 coding sequence is TGCAGCGTCACTAGCGGGGGGTTAGCGTTCTTC.

This clonotype was observed at least ten times. V gene TRBV5-6 combines with J gene TRBJ2-7; 11 bases are a match to TRBD2. The CDR3 sequence is 15 residues long. Germline V gene sequence: CDR1 SGHDT, CDR2 YYEEEE. The junction had 10 bases not matched to a gene; V was cut back by 4 bases and J by 7 bases. This CDR3 is CASSLTTSGKGEQYF. DNA for the CDR3: TGTGCCAGCAGCCTAACGACTAGCGGGAAGGGTGAGCAGTACTTC.

This clonotype was seen repeatedly, ten times or more. This chain links TRBV7-6 with TRBJ2-2; no firm D call. Trimming stripped 4 bases from V and 1 base from J, with 19 bases between. Germline-derived CDR1 and CDR2 are SGHVS and FNYEAQ. The CDR3 is made up of 18 amino acids. The CDR3 region is CASSSAPPTELNTGELFF. Here the CDR3 DNA reads TGTGCCAGCAGCTCCGCCCCCCCGACCGAACTGAACACCGGGGAGCTGTTTTTT.

CDR3 sequence (DNA): TGCGCCAGCAGCCAAGTTGTGGCGCCTCATACGCAGTATTTT. It is translated as CASSQVVAPHTQYF. The chain has TRBV4-1 and TRBJ2-3; unclear D gene. CDR3 size: 14 residues. Germline V gene data show CDR1 as MGHRA and CDR2 as YSYEKL. Trimming took off 1 base at V and 7 bases at J, with 12 bases between the two ends.

With respect to this clonotype: A single base separates this from a much larger clone, so it may be a read error. The chain links TRBV28 to TRBJ1-2, with a possible D match to TRBD1 (6 bases). The CDR3 is made up of 14 amino acids. In germline, CDR1 is MDHEN, CDR2 SYDVKM. The CDR3: CVSNQQGANYGYTF. CDR3 sequence (DNA): TGTGTCAGCAACCAACAGGGCGCTAACTATGGCTACACCTTC.

Only a few counts were recorded for this clonotype. The chain recombines TRBV20-1 with TRBJ1-1, with unresolved D. Per the germline V gene, CDR1 is DFQATT and CDR2 is SNEGSKA (reference sequence). The CDR3 contains 13 residues. Trimming removed 1 base from V and 1 base from J, with 7 bases in between. The CDR3 loop reads CSARGRGNTEAFF. The CDR3, as DNA: TGCAGTGCTAGAGGCAGAGGGAACACTGAAGCTTTCTTT.

Worth noting for this clonotype: A much larger clone differs by one base, so this may be a read error. This chain connects TRBV7-9 to TRBJ2-1; TRBD1 matches 7 bases. The trim removed 3 bases at V and 8 bases at J, leaving 7 bases unmatched. The germline V gene has CDR1 SEHNR and CDR2 FQNEAQ (reference sequence). CDR3 length: 14 residues. The CDR3 nucleotides are TGTGCCAGCAGCTTTGGCAGGGGGTGCGATGAGCAGTTCTTC. This sequence encodes CASSFGRGCDEQFF.

This clonotype was counted only a few times. This clone may be a read error of a much larger clone one base away. In DNA, the CDR3 is TGCAGTGCTTGGGGGCGGAGCACAGATACGCAGTATTTT. Translated: CSAWGRSTDTQYF. This chain joins TRBV20-1 and TRBJ2-3; D is possibly TRBD1 (6 bases). Germline values: CDR1 DFQATT, CDR2 SNEGSKA (reference sequence). The CDR3 is 13 residues long. V dropped 5 bases and J dropped 0 bases, with 9 bases sitting between them.

This clonotype showed up just a few times. V is TRBV15 and J is TRBJ2-2, with D uncertain. This CDR3 contains 15 residues. From germline, CDR1 is LNHNV and CDR2 YYDKDF (reference sequence). V was trimmed by 0 bases and J by 6 bases, leaving 11 bases between them. CDR3 in amino acids: CATSRDAKLPGELFF. The DNA of the CDR3 is TGTGCCACCAGCAGAGATGCAAAACTCCCCGGGGAGCTGTTTTTT.

This clonotype was found many times. The chain carries TRBV6-2 or TRBV6-3 and TRBJ2-1, with 8 bases identical to TRBD1. J was trimmed by 1 base and V by 4 bases; bases with no gene match: 9. The CDR3 is 17 residues long. Germline V lookup: CDR1 MNHEY, CDR2 SVGEGT. The CDR3 DNA reads as TGTGCCAGCAGTTCCCTTACGGACAGGGCGTCCTACAATGAGCAGTTCTTC. Translated: CASSSLTDRASYNEQFF.

This clonotype came up many times. The CDR3 region is CSADRGPYGYTF. CDR3 bases: TGCAGCGCCGACAGGGGGCCCTATGGCTACACCTTC. The genes are TRBV29-1 and TRBJ1-2, with 10 bases aligning to TRBD1. The CDR3 is 12 residues long. Unmatched junction bases numbered 3, after V lost 7 bases and J lost 4 bases. The germline gives CDR1 SQVTM, CDR2 ANQGSEA.

Comment on this clonotype: A read error may produce the germline difference seen at one junction end. The rearrangement joins TRBV12-3 or TRBV12-4 to TRBJ1-4; a weak D match, TRBD1 (5 bases). The CDR3 runs 15 residues. The CDR3 loop reads CASSPGGDLNEKRFF. In DNA form, the CDR3 reads TGTGCCAGCAGTCCGGGGGGAGACCTTAATGAAAAACGGTTTTTT.

The chain joins TRBV6-2 or TRBV6-3 to TRBJ2-7, with D uncertain. Looked up from germline, CDR1 is MNHEY and CDR2 is SVGEGT. The V gene lost 3 bases and the J gene lost 4 bases, with 10 bases spanning the gap. CDR3 length equals 13 residues. The CDR3 DNA reads TGTGCCAGCAGTTATCTGAAGGGATACGAGCAGTACTTC. Its translation: CASSYLKGYEQYF.

In this sample, this clonotype turned up many times. This chain joins TRBV7-2 and TRBJ1-1, with 7 bases fitting TRBD1. The germline V gene has CDR1 SGHTA and CDR2 FQGNSA. Germline trimming cut 6 bases from V and 4 bases from J; bases unmatched to any gene: 5. This CDR3 has 13 residues. CDR3 sequence reads: CASRRQGGTEAFF. The CDR3 DNA sequence: TGTGCCAGCAGACGACAGGGAGGCACTGAAGCTTTCTTT.

This clonotype appeared a single time. The CDR3 bases are TGTGCCATCAGCCCTACGATAAGACCTGGCTACACCTTC. This encodes CAISPTIRPGYTF. V and J are TRBV10-3 and TRBJ1-2, with D unclear. The CDR3 loop spans 13 amino acids. The germline V gene encodes CDR1 ENHRY and CDR2 SYGVKD. Deletions cut 6 bases from V and 7 bases from J, with 15 bases between.

V gene TRBV7-9 combines with J gene TRBJ2-7; TRBD1 is a possible D gene (5 bases). V shed 9 bases and J shed 7 bases, with 22 bases lying between them. This CDR3 region has 14 residues. The germline V gene has CDR1 SEHNR and CDR2 FQNEAQ (reference sequence). CDR3 coding DNA: TGTGCCAGTCCGACAGAGAATTCCTACAATGAGCAGTACTTC. It yields the protein CASPTENSYNEQYF.

Many counts were recorded for this clonotype. The chain is built from TRBV20-1 and TRBJ2-3, with D unclear. Germline V lookup: CDR1 DFQATT, CDR2 SNEGSKA (reference sequence). The CDR3 loop spans 12 amino acids. Trimming cost V 0 bases and J 4 bases, with 5 bases left between them. The CDR3 spells CSARDDPDTQYF. The CDR3 DNA is TGCAGTGCTAGAGATGATCCAGATACGCAGTATTTT.

The chain couples TRBV30 to TRBJ2-1, with D hard to call. The ends were cut back, 0 bases at V and 8 bases at J, with 5 bases in the middle. The CDR3 is 11 amino acids. Germline CDR1 reads GTSNPN; CDR2 reads SVGIG (reference sequence). CDR3 region: CAWSVADEQFF. Here the CDR3 DNA reads TGTGCCTGGAGTGTGGCCGATGAGCAGTTCTTC.

The chain joins TRBV9 to TRBJ1-1, with unresolved D. Per the germline V gene, CDR1 is SGDLS and CDR2 is YYNGEE. CDR3 length: 15 amino acids. V was pared by 0 bases and J by 8 bases, with 17 bases between. DNA for the CDR3: TGTGCCAGCAGCGTAGCCCCGGGCGGCAACGCCGAAGCTTTCTTT. This gives the protein CASSVAPGGNAEAFF.